This entry lists 9 T cell receptor beta chains sequenced from one sample in a study of CD8 T cell repertoires and HIV-1 epitope variants. The antigens of these receptors remain unknown. Clones were read by immunoSEQ multiplex PCR, and TCRdb kept only the in-frame ones, dropping some. In the table there are several thousand clones, under 75% of which are singletons. The sequenced sample was cultured CD8+ T cells derived from PBMCs. The receptors stem from a male donor with HIV.

The rearrangement joins TRBV27 to TRBJ1-2; a weak D match, TRBD1 (6 bases). The germline V and J ends were trimmed by 2 bases and 5 bases, with 12 bases remaining between them. Germline loops: CDR1 MNHEY, CDR2 SMNVEV (reference sequence). The CDR3 extends over 14 amino acids. The CDR3 DNA follows: TGTGCCAGCAGTTTAGGGCAGGGGAGGTATGGCTACACCTTC. The encoded protein is CASSLGQGRYGYTF.

In its sample, this clone was seen once. The CDR3 sequence is CASSITPDSYNEQFF. The CDR3 DNA reads as TGTGCCAGCAGCATAACACCGGACTCCTACAATGAGCAGTTCTTC. J is TRBJ2-1 and V is TRBV7-2, with D unresolved. CDR1 SGHTA and CDR2 FQGNSA come from the germline V gene. Trimming cost V 5 bases and J 0 bases, with 11 bases left between them. The CDR3 length is 15 residues.

J is TRBJ2-1 and V is TRBV5-4, with 8 bases matching TRBD1. V dropped 0 bases and J dropped 6; count of bases not matched to a gene: 8. Germline values: CDR1 SGHNT, CDR2 YYREEE (reference sequence). The CDR3 is made up of 16 amino acids. The CDR3 coding sequence is TGTGCCAGCAGCTTGGTTGTTGGCGGGACAGGCAATGAGCAGTTCTTC. This gives the protein CASSLVVGGTGNEQFF. The full variable domain, its missing parts supplied by reference TRBV5-4 and TRBJ2-1, is ETGVTQSPTHLIKTRGQQVTLRCSSQSGHNTVSWYQQALGQGPQFIFQYYREEENGRGNFPPRFSGLQFPNYSSELNVNALELDDSALYLCASSLVVGGTGNEQFFGPGTRLTVL.

The chain employs TRBV27 and TRBJ2-2, with 9 bases that match TRBD2. This CDR3 is built from 15 residues. Losses at the gene ends were 7 bases for V and 6 bases for J; bases not matched to a gene: 9. CDR1 is MNHEY, CDR2 SMNVEV, per germline (reference sequence). In DNA form, the CDR3 reads TGTGCCAGCAAGGACCTAGCGGGACCTCCCGGGGAGCTGTTTTTT. It encodes CASKDLAGPPGELFF.

The CDR3 region is CASSLLSGQGRNIQYF. The CDR3 nucleotides are TGTGCCAGCAGCTTATTATCCGGACAGGGACGAAACATTCAGTACTTC. The rearrangement uses TRBV11-1 and TRBJ2-4; 8 bases are a match to TRBD1. CDR3 length: 16 amino acids. Losses at the gene ends were 2 bases for V and 6 bases for J; bases not matched to a gene: 9. The germline V gene encodes CDR1 SGHAT and CDR2 FQDESV (reference sequence).

Points on this clone: At one boundary the junction diverges from the germline segment, which might be a read error. The chain employs TRBV13 and TRBJ1-2; unclear D gene. Germline values: CDR1 PRHDT, CDR2 FYEKMQ (reference sequence). The CDR3 contains 16 residues. DNA for the CDR3: TGCGCCAGCAGCCAAGATCCCCCAGACTTGGACTATGGCTACACCTTC. Amino acid sequence: CASSQDPPDLDYGYTF.

The chain employs TRBV28 and TRBJ2-7; 7 nucleotides match TRBD2. The CDR3 is made up of 15 amino acids. J was trimmed by 0 bases and V by 0 bases; bases with no gene match: 2. CDR1 is MDHEN and CDR2 is SYDVKM in the germline V gene. CDR3 in DNA: TGTGCCAGCAGTTTATGGCTAGCGGACTCCTACGAGCAGTACTTC. It codes for CASSLWLADSYEQYF.

The chain has TRBV6-5 and TRBJ2-7, with D tentatively TRBD1 (6 bases). Trimming pared 8 bases from V and 0 bases from J, leaving 8 bases between. Germline loops: CDR1 MNHEY, CDR2 SVGAGI. This CDR3 region has 12 residues. This CDR3 is CASGQSSYEQYF. Here the CDR3 DNA reads TGTGCCAGCGGACAGAGCTCCTACGAGCAGTACTTC.

Note on this clone: At one boundary the junction diverges from the germline segment, which might be a read error. V usage is TRBV7-7 and J usage is TRBJ2-1; 9 bases align to TRBD2. The CDR3 loop spans 17 amino acids. Germline-derived CDR1 and CDR2 are SSHAT and FNYEAQ (reference sequence). CDR3 nucleotides: TGTGCTAGCAGCCCATTGGCCAGCGGGAGGCCCTACAATGAGCAGTTCTTC. As protein: CASSPLASGRPYNEQFF.